What follows describes a single T cell receptor beta chain. The sample originates from a study of blood T cell repertoires in COVID-19. Study-wide context: Material from acute and convalescent COVID-19 was sourced from the United States, Italy and Spain. The analysed material was cDNA or gDNA that came from T cells, B-cell-depleted T cells, or PBMCs.

Source study methods: Scientists estimated how many nucleated cells there were by amplifying reference gene primers. Sequenced by immunoSEQ multiplex PCR; TCRdb stores in-frame clones only, minus some. The DNA was the basis for D and trimming; V, J and clone size are from that table. The sample lists some 220,000 clones, around 80% occurring once. The receptor's source is a human donor in a cohort sampled during active COVID-19. The sequencing sample was made of peripheral blood.

The CDR3 coding sequence is TGTGCCAGCAGCTTCCCCCTAGCGGGCCCTAATGAGCAGTTCTTC. It encodes CASSFPLAGPNEQFF. This chain connects TRBV5-4 to TRBJ2-1; 8 bases line up with TRBD2. The CDR3 covers 15 residues. Germline assignment: CDR1 SGHNT and CDR2 YYREEE (reference sequence). V gave up 2 bases and J gave up 7 bases; unmatched junction bases: 8.